This T cell receptor (beta chain) was found in a study of cytomegalovirus exposure and HLA in healthy donors. Study findings and constraints: Within the data, a cluster of highly shared sequence variants was likely a sequencing artifact. Researchers counted roughly 150 TCR beta chains as cytomegalovirus-associated. Some segments of the V type, notably TRBV6-2 and TRBV6-3, were excluded as indistinguishable.

Germline CDR1 is SEHNR and CDR2 is FQNEAQ (reference sequence). J gave up 5 bases and V 3 bases, and 4 bases lay outside the gene matches. The CDR3 runs 14 residues. Comment on this clone: No antigen is known for it.

PCR used 60 Vbeta primers and 13 Jbeta primers. Data came from immunoSEQ multiplex PCR; TCRdb stores just in-frame clones and leaves some out. The table includes about 150,000 clones, approximately 72% detected once. The receptor's source is a man aged 18 to 30 in good health and CMV-seronegative. The chain combines TRBV7-9 with TRBJ2-7; 10 bases line up with TRBD1. Sequencing was performed on PBMCs. The CDR3 is CASSLGTGDHEQYF. Here the CDR3 DNA reads TGTGCCAGCAGCTTGGGGACAGGGGACCACGAGCAGTACTTC.